This T cell receptor (beta chain) was documented in a study of blood T cell repertoires in COVID-19. Original handling: Reference gene primer amplification in the assay estimated nucleated cell counts. The protocol was immunoSEQ multiplex PCR, while the TCRdb copy is restricted to in-frame clones and leaves out a portion. V and J calls and clone size are those listed in that table; D and trimming were worked out from the DNA. Of just over 300,000 clones in the sample, 70% to 90% were seen once. In germline, CDR1 is ENHRY, CDR2 SYGVKD. The CDR3 runs to 13 residues. V was clipped by 9 bases and J by 1 base; unmatched bases: 4. In terms of age and location, participants ranged from about 18 to 100 years and lived in under 30 US areas. Two negative PCRs, clearance, or symptom resolution were required of recovered Cohort 3 donors.

The source of this sequence is a man aged 30 to 45 who had recovered from COVID-19. The sequenced material came from PBMCs or T cells enriched from blood (not recorded which). The chain joins TRBV10-3 to TRBJ1-1; 8 bases align to TRBD1. The CDR3 loop reads CAMTGERNTEAFF. CDR3 sequence (DNA): TGTGCCATGACAGGGGAGAGGAACACTGAAGCTTTCTTT.